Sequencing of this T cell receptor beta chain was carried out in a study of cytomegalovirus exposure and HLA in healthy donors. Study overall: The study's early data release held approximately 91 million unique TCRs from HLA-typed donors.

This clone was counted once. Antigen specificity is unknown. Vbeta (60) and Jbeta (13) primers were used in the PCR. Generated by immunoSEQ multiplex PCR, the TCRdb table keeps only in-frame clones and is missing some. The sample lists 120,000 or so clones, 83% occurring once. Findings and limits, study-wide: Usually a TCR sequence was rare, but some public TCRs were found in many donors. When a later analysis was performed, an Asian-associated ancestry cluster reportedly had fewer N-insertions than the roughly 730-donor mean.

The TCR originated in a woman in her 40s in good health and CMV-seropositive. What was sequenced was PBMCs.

The CDR3 loop is CASKEREGRDEQFF. As DNA, the CDR3 is TGTGCCAGCAAGGAGCGGGAGGGCCGCGATGAGCAGTTCTTC. The chain uses TRBV6-4 and TRBJ2-1; 10 positions agree with TRBD2. The V gene end was trimmed by 7 bases and the J gene end by 8 bases; junction bases not matched to a gene: 8. The CDR3 has 14 residues. The germline V gene has CDR1 MRHNA and CDR2 SNTAGT.